This T cell receptor (beta chain) emerged from a study of CD8+CD57+ T cells in acquired aplastic anemia. Patients who underwent sequencing had shown CD8+CD57+ cell expansion by flow cytometry. Each patient gave a blood sample that was collected before any therapy had been received. Trimming took 6 bases from V and 0 from J; bases not matched to a gene: 10. Germline values: CDR1 DFQATT, CDR2 SNEGSKA (reference sequence). This CDR3 comprises 15 residues. Genomic DNA, serving as template, underwent TCR beta VDJ and CDR3 profiling. TCRdb reprocessed the reads with MiXCR, giving one entry per CDR3 protein. The sample contains about 40,000 distinct CDR3 sequences, approximately 63% of which appear only once.

This TCR came from a human donor with aplastic anemia. The chain has TRBV20-1 and TRBJ2-7; 8 bases match TRBD2. Sequencing was carried out using sorted CD4+, CD8+, or CD8+CD57+ T cells (not recorded which) from PBMCs. The chain's CDR3 is CSAQEHSGASYEQYF. The CDR3 DNA reads TGCAGTGCGCAAGAACATAGCGGGGCCTCCTACGAGCAGTACTTC.